The entry below gives a single TCR beta chain sequence along with its context. A much larger clone is a single base away; this may be a read error. Sample-barcoded 5' priming and a J-beta primer mix drove a second PCR of roughly 7 to 11 cycles. Each cDNA was tagged by a template-switch adaptor containing 12 random nucleotides. TCRdb recomputed calls from the 5' RACE reads with MiXCR, one row per CDR3 protein. Of under 1 million distinct CDR3 sequences listed, around 45% are singletons. This record belongs to a study of blood T cells in healthy people across ages. Germline V gene lookup returns CDR1 SGHAT and CDR2 FQNNGV. The CDR3 has 14 residues.

This TCR came from a man in his 60s in good health. This chain connects TRBV11-2 to TRBJ2-3; TRBD1 is a possible D gene (5 bases). The sample consisted of blood. The CDR3 reads CASSLGTRTGTQYF. The CDR3 DNA is TGTGCCAGCAGCTTAGGGACCCGCACAGGTACGCAGTATTTT.